Each of the 12 T cell receptor beta chains below was sequenced from the same sample in a study of shared clonotypes between healthy human individuals. Here immunoSEQ multiplex PCR was the method, and the copy in TCRdb shows in-frame clones only, minus some. The sample contains 2 million to 2.5 million clones, approximately 93% of which appear only once. Sequenced sample: naive CD4+ T cells from PBMCs. Subset noted: CD45RA+ positively selected. Receptors were obtained from a man between 18 and 29 years old in good health. Some clones in this sample may be carry-over from other donors' samples.

The chain recombines TRBV29-1 with TRBJ2-1, with 10 bases aligning to TRBD2. The CDR3 sequence is 15 residues long. The ends lost 7 bases at V and 5 bases at J; junction bases unmatched: 11. Germline V gene lookup returns CDR1 SQVTM and CDR2 ANQGSEA. The CDR3 DNA reads as TGCAGCGCCTCCTGGACTAGCGGAATCGACAATGAGCAGTTCTTC. Translated: CSASWTSGIDNEQFF.

V gene TRBV9 combines with J gene TRBJ2-2, with D unresolved. The CDR3 covers 15 residues. CDR1 is SGDLS and CDR2 is YYNGEE in the germline V gene. Trimming took 2 bases from V and 2 from J, leaving 10 bases between them. This CDR3 is CASSVSASNTGELFF. Written as DNA, the CDR3 is TGTGCCAGCAGCGTTTCAGCGTCCAACACCGGGGAGCTGTTTTTT.

The gene calls are TRBV10-3 and TRBJ1-1; 8 bases are shared with TRBD1. The germline CDR1 and CDR2 sequences are ENHRY and SYGVKD. V lost 6 bases and J lost 7; bases outside the gene matches: 7. The CDR3 is made up of 13 amino acids. CDR3 amino acids: CAISPGQVHEAFF. The CDR3 nucleotides are TGTGCCATCAGCCCGGGACAGGTGCATGAAGCTTTCTTT.

The chain couples TRBV9 to TRBJ1-3, with 7 bases that match TRBD1. Trimming at V came to 4 bases and at J to 0 bases, leaving 4 bases not matched to a gene. The V gene's germline CDR1 is SGDLS and CDR2 YYNGEE. CDR3 length: 15 amino acids. CDR3 region: CASSFGDSSGNTIYF. The CDR3 DNA follows: TGTGCCAGCAGCTTTGGGGACAGCTCTGGAAACACCATATATTTT.

The chain uses TRBV29-1 and TRBJ2-5; 10 nucleotides line up with TRBD2. CDR1 SQVTM and CDR2 ANQGSEA come from the germline V gene. This CDR3 region has 13 residues. With V trimmed by 4 bases and J by 5 bases, 4 bases remained unmatched. CDR3 in DNA: TGCAGCGTTGTTCTAGCGGGAGTTGAGACCCAGTACTTC. Protein sequence: CSVVLAGVETQYF.

V usage is TRBV6-1 and J usage is TRBJ1-5, with a tentative D call TRBD1 (5 bases). The V gene lost 3 bases and the J gene lost 3 bases, with 12 bases spanning the gap. The length of the CDR3 is 15 residues. Germline CDR1 is MNHNS and CDR2 is SASEGT. CDR3 loop: CASSEQGLINQPQHF. CDR3 in DNA: TGTGCCAGCAGTGAGCAGGGCCTTATCAATCAGCCCCAGCATTTT.

Worth noting for this clone: The sample contains more than one DNA sequence encoding this CDR3. The chain uses TRBV6-5 and TRBJ2-2; D is unresolved. Germline CDR1 MNHEY, CDR2 SVGAGI. Trimming left V 2 bases short and J 5 bases short, with 3 bases between. The CDR3 is 12 residues long. The CDR3 protein is CASSYQTGELFF. The DNA of the CDR3 is TGTGCCAGCAGTTACCAAACCGGGGAGCTGTTTTTT.

CDR3 in amino acids: CATSRDSGQRATIYF. The CDR3 nucleotides read TGTGCCACCAGCAGAGACTCGGGACAAAGGGCCACCATATATTTT. This sequence joins TRBV15 and TRBJ1-3; perhaps TRBD1 as D (6 bases). The V and J ends lost 0 bases and 9 bases respectively, with 15 bases between them. The CDR3 is 15 amino acids. Per germline, CDR1 LNHNV and CDR2 YYDKDF (reference sequence).

Remarks on this clone: This sample also contains other DNA sequences that code for the same CDR3. The genes are TRBV5-1 and TRBJ1-1, with 11 bases matching TRBD1. Germline assignment: CDR1 SGHRS and CDR2 YFSETQ. CDR3 length: 15 residues. Losses at the gene ends were 0 bases for V and 5 bases for J; bases not matched to a gene: 3. CDR3 nucleotide sequence: TGCGCCAGCAGCTTGGTGGGACAGGGGGATACTGAAGCTTTCTTT. It translates to CASSLVGQGDTEAFF.

This chain uses TRBV28 with TRBJ2-3; D uncertain. The ends were cut back, 5 bases at V and 5 bases at J, with 8 bases in the middle. Germline V gives CDR1 MDHEN, CDR2 SYDVKM. The CDR3 runs to 12 residues. The CDR3 reads CASSLQRDTQYF. In nucleotides, the CDR3 is TGTGCCAGCAGTCTACAACGAGATACGCAGTATTTT.

This clone has only a few counts. The chain uses TRBV19 and TRBJ1-1; no firm D call. The CDR3 extends over 15 amino acids. Trimming removed 9 bases from V and 0 bases from J, with 17 bases in between. Germline CDR1 is LNHDA and CDR2 is SQIVND (reference sequence). This CDR3 reads CASKTLGLVNTEAFF. CDR3 DNA: TGTGCCAGCAAGACCTTGGGGTTGGTGAACACTGAAGCTTTCTTT.

This chain joins TRBV28 and TRBJ1-2, with D perhaps matching TRBD1 (6 bases). Trimming took off 7 bases at V and 4 bases at J, with 19 bases between the two ends. CDR3 length equals 15 residues. CDR1 MDHEN and CDR2 SYDVKM come from the germline V gene. CDR3 DNA: TGTGCCAGCACCCCCTCCCGGGGCAGGGGCTATGGCTACACCTTC. Translated, it gives CASTPSRGRGYGYTF.